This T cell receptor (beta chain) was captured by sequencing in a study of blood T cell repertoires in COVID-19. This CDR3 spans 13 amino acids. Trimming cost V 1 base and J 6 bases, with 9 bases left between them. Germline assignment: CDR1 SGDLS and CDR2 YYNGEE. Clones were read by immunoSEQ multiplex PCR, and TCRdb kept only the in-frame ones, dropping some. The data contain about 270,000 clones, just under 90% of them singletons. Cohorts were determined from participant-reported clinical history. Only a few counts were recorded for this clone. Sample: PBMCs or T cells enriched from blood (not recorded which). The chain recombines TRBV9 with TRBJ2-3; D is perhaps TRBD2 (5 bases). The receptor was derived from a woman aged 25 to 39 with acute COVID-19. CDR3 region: CASSVTGMDTQYF. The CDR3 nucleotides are TGTGCCAGCAGCGTAACGGGAATGGATACGCAGTATTTT.